The T cell receptor (beta chain) under discussion was sequenced for a study of T cell repertoires in cytomegalovirus infection. Study information: CMV epitopes used comprised recently identified HLA-C-restricted ones and well-studied HLA-B-restricted ones. Through public TCR beta signatures, both CMV infection and matching HLA type were indicated. Study outcomes and limitations: There were carriers of CMV plus the relevant HLA, and cumulative public TCR beta family frequency identified them.

TCRdb fed the reads into MiXCR, producing one record per CDR3 protein. The data contain under 850,000 distinct CDR3 sequences, around 30% of them singletons. This CDR3 comprises 14 residues. V gave up 6 bases and J gave up 6 bases, with 14 bases separating them. Germline V gene lookup returns CDR1 WSHSY and CDR2 SAAADI. This clonotype came up a few times. Its matching antigen is unknown. The sample here was cultured PBMCs, taken from culture after CMV antigen stimulation. The V and J genes are TRBV10-2 and TRBJ2-2; either TRBD1 or TRBD2 may fit D (5 bases each). The source is a human donor in good health (CMV status not recorded). Some clones in this sample may be carry-over from other donors' samples. CDR3 region: CASRMTGTPGELFF. CDR3 coding DNA: TGCGCCAGCAGGATGACGGGGACGCCCGGGGAGCTGTTTTTT.